This TCR beta chain derives from a study of cytomegalovirus exposure and HLA in healthy donors. Study-wide results and caveats: Reports indicated that the classifier achieved high specificity and sensitivity in diagnosing cytomegalovirus status. It was taken for granted in presence/absence analyses that sequencing depth across donors was roughly uniform.

This clone was recorded a few times. Antigen specificity is unknown. The V end lost 4 bases, the J end lost 2 bases, and 8 bases lay between the germline ends. Germline lookup yields CDR1 SNHLY and CDR2 FYNNEI. The CDR3 loop spans 13 amino acids. The PCR had 60 Vbeta and 13 Jbeta primers. The repertoire was sequenced with immunoSEQ multiplex PCR; TCRdb's copy has only in-frame clones and lacks some. This sample has almost 200,000 clones, with around 79% found just once. This chain joins TRBV2 and TRBJ2-5; TRBD2 is a possible D gene (6 bases). Sample: PBMCs. The TCR comes from a male donor in good health and CMV-seropositive. CDR3 bases: TGTGCCAGCAGTGGGGACTTACAAGAGACCCAGTACTTC. Translated: CASSGDLQETQYF.